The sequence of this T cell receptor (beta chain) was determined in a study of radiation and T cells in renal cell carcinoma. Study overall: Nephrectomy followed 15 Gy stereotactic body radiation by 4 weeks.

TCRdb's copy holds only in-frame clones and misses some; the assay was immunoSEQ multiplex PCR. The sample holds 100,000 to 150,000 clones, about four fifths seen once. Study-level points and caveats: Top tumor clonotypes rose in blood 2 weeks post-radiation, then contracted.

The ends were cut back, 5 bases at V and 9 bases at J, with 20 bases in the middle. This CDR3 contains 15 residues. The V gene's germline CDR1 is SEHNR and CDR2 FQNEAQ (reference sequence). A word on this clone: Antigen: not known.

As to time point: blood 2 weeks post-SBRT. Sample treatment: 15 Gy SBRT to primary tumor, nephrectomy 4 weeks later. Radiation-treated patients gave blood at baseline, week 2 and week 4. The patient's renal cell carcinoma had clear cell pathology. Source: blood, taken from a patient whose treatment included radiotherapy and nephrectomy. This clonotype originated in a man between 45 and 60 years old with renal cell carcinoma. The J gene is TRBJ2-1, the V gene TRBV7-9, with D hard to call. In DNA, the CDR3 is TGTGCCAGCAGCCGAGAAGGAACCCTCCCAGGTGAGCAGTTCTTC. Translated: CASSREGTLPGEQFF.